This T cell receptor beta chain was identified during a study of identical twins. The sample holds a few counts of this clonotype. Trimming removed 0 bases from V and 3 bases from J; junction bases left unmatched: 5. The CDR3 loop spans 16 amino acids. Germline CDR1 and CDR2: SNHLY and FYNNEI. Each CDR3 protein gets one entry after TCRdb re-called the 5' RACE reads with MiXCR. The table includes over 600,000 distinct CDR3 sequences, about 20% detected once. This same sample was also taken into another study, of T cells expressing NK-cell markers.

The receptor was isolated from a woman between 18 and 29 years old in good health. The chain employs TRBV2 and TRBJ2-1; 7 nucleotides match TRBD2. Sequenced sample: PBMCs. CDR3 bases: TGTGCCAGCAGTGAAGCGCTTAGCGGGCACTACAATGAGCAGTTCTTC. Residues: CASSEALSGHYNEQFF.